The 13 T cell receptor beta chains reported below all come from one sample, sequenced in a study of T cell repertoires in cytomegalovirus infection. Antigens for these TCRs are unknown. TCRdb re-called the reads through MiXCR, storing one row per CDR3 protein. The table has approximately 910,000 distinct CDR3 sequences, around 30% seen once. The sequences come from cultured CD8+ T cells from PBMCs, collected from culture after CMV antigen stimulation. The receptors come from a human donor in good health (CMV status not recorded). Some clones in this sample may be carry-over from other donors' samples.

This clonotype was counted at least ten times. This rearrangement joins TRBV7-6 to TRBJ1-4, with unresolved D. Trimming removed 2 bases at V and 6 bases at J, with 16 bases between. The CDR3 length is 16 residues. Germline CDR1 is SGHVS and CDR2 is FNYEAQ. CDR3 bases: TGTGCCAGCAGCTTACTCCATCGGGGAGGCGATGAAAAACTGTTTTTT. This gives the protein CASSLLHRGGDEKLFF. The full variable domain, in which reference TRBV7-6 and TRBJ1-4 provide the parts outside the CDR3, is GAGVSQSPRYKVTKRGQDVALRCDPISGHVSLYWYRQALGQGPEFLTYFNYEAQQDKSGLPNDRFSAERPEGSISTLTIQRTEQRDSAMYRCASSLLHRGGDEKLFFGSGTQLSVL.

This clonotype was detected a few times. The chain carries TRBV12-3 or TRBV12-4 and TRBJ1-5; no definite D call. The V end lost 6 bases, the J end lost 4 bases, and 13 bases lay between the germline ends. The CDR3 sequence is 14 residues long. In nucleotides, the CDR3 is TGTGCCAGCAGCTCCCACACCATTAATCAGCCCCAGCATTTT. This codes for CASSSHTINQPQHF.

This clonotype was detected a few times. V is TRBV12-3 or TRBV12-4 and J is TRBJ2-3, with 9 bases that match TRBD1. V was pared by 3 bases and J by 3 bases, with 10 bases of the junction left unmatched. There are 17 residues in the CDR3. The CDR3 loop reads CASSFSLGTGSTDTQYF. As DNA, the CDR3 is TGTGCCAGCAGTTTCTCTCTGGGGACAGGGTCGACAGATACGCAGTATTTT.

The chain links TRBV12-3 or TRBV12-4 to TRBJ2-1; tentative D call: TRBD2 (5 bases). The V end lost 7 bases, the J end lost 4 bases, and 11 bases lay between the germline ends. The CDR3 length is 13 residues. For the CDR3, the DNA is TGTGCCAGCACAACGGACTCTTACAATGAGCAGTTCTTC. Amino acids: CASTTDSYNEQFF.

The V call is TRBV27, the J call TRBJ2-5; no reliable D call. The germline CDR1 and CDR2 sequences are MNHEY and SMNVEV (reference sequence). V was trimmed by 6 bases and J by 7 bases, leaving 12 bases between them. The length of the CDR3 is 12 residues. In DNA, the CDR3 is TGTGCCAGCAGCTCATTTTCGGGGACCCAGTACTTC. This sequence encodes CASSSFSGTQYF.

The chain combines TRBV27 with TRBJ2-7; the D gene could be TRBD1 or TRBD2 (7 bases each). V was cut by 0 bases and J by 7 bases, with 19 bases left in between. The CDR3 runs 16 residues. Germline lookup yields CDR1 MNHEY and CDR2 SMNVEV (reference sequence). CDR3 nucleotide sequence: TGTGCCAGCAGTTTATCCCACCAGGGGGAGGGGAGTGAGCAGTACGTC. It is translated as CASSLSHQGEGSEQYV.

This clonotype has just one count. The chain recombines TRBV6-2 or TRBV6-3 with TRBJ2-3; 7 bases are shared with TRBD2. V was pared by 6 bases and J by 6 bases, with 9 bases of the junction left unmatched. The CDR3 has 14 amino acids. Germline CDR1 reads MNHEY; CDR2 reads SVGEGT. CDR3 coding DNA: TGTGCCAGCAGCGGGCTAGCGGAGTTGGATACGCAGTATTTT. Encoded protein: CASSGLAELDTQYF.

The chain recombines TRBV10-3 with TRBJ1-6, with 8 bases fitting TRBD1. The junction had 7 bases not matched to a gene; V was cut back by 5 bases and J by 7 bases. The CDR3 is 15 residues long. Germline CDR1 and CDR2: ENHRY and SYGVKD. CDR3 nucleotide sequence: TGTGCCATCAGTTTCGGACAGGGAGTGAATTCACCCCTCCACTTT. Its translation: CAISFGQGVNSPLHF.

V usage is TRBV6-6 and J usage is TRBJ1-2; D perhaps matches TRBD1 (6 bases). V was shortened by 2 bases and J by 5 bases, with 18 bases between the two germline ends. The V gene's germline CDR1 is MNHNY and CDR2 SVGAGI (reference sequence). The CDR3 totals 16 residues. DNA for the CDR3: TGTGCCAGCAGTTACCGCCTCACGGACAGTATTTATGGCTACACCTTC. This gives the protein CASSYRLTDSIYGYTF.

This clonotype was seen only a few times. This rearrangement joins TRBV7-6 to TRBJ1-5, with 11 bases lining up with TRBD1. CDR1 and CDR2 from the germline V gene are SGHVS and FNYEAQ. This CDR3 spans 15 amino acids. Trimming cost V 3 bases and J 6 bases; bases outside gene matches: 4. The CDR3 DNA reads TGTGCCAGCAGCTTGGACAGGGGGCTCTTTCAGCCCCAGCATTTT. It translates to CASSLDRGLFQPQHF.

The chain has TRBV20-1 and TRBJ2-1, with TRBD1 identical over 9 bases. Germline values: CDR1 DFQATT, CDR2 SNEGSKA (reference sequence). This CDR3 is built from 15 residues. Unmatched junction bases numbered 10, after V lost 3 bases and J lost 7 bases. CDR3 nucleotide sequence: TGCAGTGCTAGCAACTTCGGGACAGGGCCGAATGAGCAGTTCTTC. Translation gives CSASNFGTGPNEQFF.

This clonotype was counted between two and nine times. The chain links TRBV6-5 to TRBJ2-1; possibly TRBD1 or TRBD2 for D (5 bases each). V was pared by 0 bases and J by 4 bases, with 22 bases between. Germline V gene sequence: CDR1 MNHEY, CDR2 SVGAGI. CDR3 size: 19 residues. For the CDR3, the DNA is TGTGCCAGCAGTTACTCCGCTTCATATAGGACTGGGGGATACAATGAGCAGTTCTTC. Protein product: CASSYSASYRTGGYNEQFF.

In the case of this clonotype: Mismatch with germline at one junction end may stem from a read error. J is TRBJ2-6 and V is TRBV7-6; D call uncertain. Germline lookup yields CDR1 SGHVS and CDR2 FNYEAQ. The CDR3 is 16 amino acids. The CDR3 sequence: CANSPRNFSGANVLTF. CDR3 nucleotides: TGTGCCAACAGCCCAAGAAATTTCTCTGGGGCCAACGTCCTGACTTTC.